The 3 T cell receptor beta chains below all came from one sample that was sequenced in a study of blood T cell repertoires in COVID-19 (dated by TCRdb to the early 2020s). Receptor libraries were prepared by the immunoSEQ multiplex PCR assay. TCRdb stores this immuneACCESS table with in-frame sequences only. Part of the clones is absent; in the studies checked, under half of the shortfall reflects unresolved V genes, and no reason is known for the rest. This sample is represented by about 200,000 clones; over 75% of them were singletons. The ten largest clones add up to roughly 13% of the sample. The specimen was peripheral blood. These receptors were collected from a man aged 50-60 years who had recovered from COVID-19.

V gene TRBV6-2 or TRBV6-3 combines with J gene TRBJ2-2; 9 bases are a match to TRBD2. This CDR3 is built from 16 residues. Germline CDR1 MNHEY, CDR2 SVGEGT. J was trimmed by 1 base and V by 5 bases; bases with no gene match: 5. The CDR3 DNA follows: TGTGCCAGCAGTAGGGGACTAGCTGAGAACACCGGGGAGCTGTTTTTT. Protein sequence: CASSRGLAENTGELFF.

The chain recombines TRBV7-2 with TRBJ2-7; D might be TRBD2 (5 bases). Germline V lookup: CDR1 SGHTA, CDR2 FQGNSA. Deletions cut 5 bases from V and 0 bases from J, with 11 bases between. This CDR3 is built from 14 residues. This CDR3 is CASSPRRDSYEQYF. In DNA, the CDR3 is TGTGCCAGCAGCCCTAGACGGGACTCCTACGAGCAGTACTTC.

The rearrangement links TRBV18 to TRBJ2-1, with 9 bases lining up with TRBD1. V lost 4 bases to trimming and J lost 4 bases; unmatched junction nucleotides: 11. Germline lookup yields CDR1 KGHSH and CDR2 LQKENI. This CDR3 has 17 residues. CDR3: CASSLTNPGTGYNEQFF. In nucleotides, the CDR3 is TGTGCCAGCTCACTTACAAACCCCGGGACAGGGTACAATGAGCAGTTCTTC.